The T cell receptor beta chain under discussion was sequenced for a study of breast tumors, draining lymph nodes, adjacent tissues (TCRdb year 2016). About the full investigation: The study compared TCR beta repertoires across tumor, adjacent nontumor tissue and axillary lymph nodes from breast cancer patients. The study aimed to assess the relationships and possible T-cell exchange between tumor, surrounding tissue and draining lymph node repertoires in human breast cancer. Results and caveats for the whole study, not just this receptor: Tumors showed preferential V and J gene usage, and their T-cell repertoire diversity fell below that of lymph nodes yet above that of nontumor tissue. In luminal-like breast cancer, tumor and nontumor tissue repertoires resembled each other significantly more than in basal-like breast cancer. The data were considered consistent with most tumor T cells being derived from the lymph node and subsequently expanding within tumor tissue. The conclusion that tumor T cells originate in lymph nodes was framed as consistent with a hypothesis rather than directly demonstrated.

On this clonotype itself: Its antigen is not yet known. This may arise from a read error, as a much more abundant clone is one base away.

Its CDR3 holds 16 amino acids, cysteine through phenylalanine. Just CDR3 DNA is preserved here, 48 bases in frame from base 1. The germline V gene specifies SGHRS as CDR1 and YFSETQ as CDR2. Lymph node samples came from the axillary draining lymph nodes of breast cancer patients. TCRdb lists the instrument as Illumina HiSeq 2000. Multiplex PCR amplification was used to build the TCR beta chain libraries. The amplified TCR beta chain products were analyzed by high-throughput sequencing. TCRdb reworked the public reads: Q25 trimming with fastp, MiXCR clone assembly, productive beta chains retained. CDR3 protein duplicates are merged, each entry listing the most common genes and DNA. The sample table shows roughly 220,000 distinct CDR3 sequences, and less than 40% are seen once. Jointly, the top ten make up over 3.5% of the sample.

The sample comprised axillary lymph node tissue. The rearranged chain carries TRBV5-1 and TRBJ2-3; the D gene lacks a confident call. This TCR came from a female donor with breast cancer. Some clones in this sample may be carry-over from other donors' samples. The CDR3 reads CASSSADWGSTDTRYF. The DNA reads as follows: TGCGCCAGCAGCTCCGCCGACTGGGGAAGCACAGATACGCGGTATTTT.